These T cell receptor beta chains were read from a single sample in a study of neurological immune-mediated disorders. TCRdb redid the calling of the 5' RACE reads with MiXCR, one entry per CDR3 protein. Counted here are about 31,000 distinct CDR3 sequences, about 14% occurring once; the ten biggest clones make up around 5.3%. The source material was CD4+ T cells from blood. These receptors were obtained from a female donor with HTLV-1-associated myelopathy (HAM/TSP). Each CDR3 is given with its conserved first and last residue. A D gene is named only where the DNA matches it firmly. The size entry is marked missing in some rows and otherwise reads once, few, many or a size class.

V	D	J	size	CDR3	DNA
TRBV29-1	NA	TRBJ1-5	many	CSAEGGKGQPQHF	TGCAGCGCCGAAGGGGGAAAGGGTCAGCCCCAGCATTTT
TRBV7-3	TRBD2	TRBJ2-1	NA	CASSVGTSGNNEQFF	TGTGCCAGCAGCGTAGGGACTAGCGGGAACAATGAGCAGTTCTTC
TRBV18	NA	TRBJ1-3	NA	CASSPGGSGNTIYF	TGTGCCAGCTCACCAGGTGGCTCTGGAAACACCATATATTTT
TRBV20-1	NA	TRBJ2-1	many	CSARSRLSSYNEQFF	TGCAGTGCTAGATCACGACTGAGCTCCTACAATGAGCAGTTCTTC
TRBV5-1	NA	TRBJ1-4	many	CASSPTGKGGGKLFF	TGCGCCAGCAGCCCAACCGGGAAAGGTGGGGGTAAACTGTTTTTT
TRBV24-1	NA	TRBJ2-7	many	CATSGPPFYEQYF	TGTGCCACCAGTGGTCCCCCGTTCTACGAGCAGTACTTC
TRBV25-1	NA	TRBJ1-3	many	CASIRGLTIYF	TGTGCCAGCATCAGAGGGTTGACCATATATTTT
TRBV15	NA	TRBJ2-2	many	CATSRVRGGASGELFF	TGTGCCACCAGCAGAGTGAGGGGGGGGGCGTCCGGGGAGCTGTTTTTT
TRBV20-1	TRBD2	TRBJ2-1	many	CSAELAASYNEQFF	TGCAGTGCGGAACTAGCGGCCTCCTACAATGAGCAGTTCTTC
TRBV5-6	TRBD1	TRBJ2-1	many	CASSGAGTGSRNEQFF	TGTGCCAGCAGCGGAGCCGGGACAGGTAGCCGCAATGAGCAGTTCTTC
TRBV5-1	NA	TRBJ2-7	many	CASSPVTSTGVYEQYF	TGCGCCAGCAGCCCTGTGACTAGTACCGGAGTCTACGAGCAGTACTTC
TRBV20-1	TRBD2	TRBJ2-7	NA	CSALGGTSGRREQYF	TGCAGTGCCCTAGGGGGGACTAGCGGGAGACGAGAGCAGTACTTC
TRBV4-1	TRBD1	TRBJ1-2	many	CASSQEHRGSGYTF	TGCGCCAGCAGCCAAGAACACAGGGGAAGTGGCTACACCTTC
TRBV12-5	TRBD2	TRBJ2-3	NA	CASGPREGTDTQYF	TGTGCTAGTGGCCCGCGGGAGGGCACAGATACGCAGTATTTT
TRBV12-3/TRBV12-4	NA	TRBJ1-2	many	CASSFTLAFGGYTF	TGTGCCAGCTCCTTTACCCTGGCATTCGGTGGCTACACCTTC
TRBV7-9	NA	TRBJ2-7	many	CASSPISEQYF	TGTGCCAGCAGCCCAATAAGCGAGCAGTACTTC
TRBV6-1	TRBD2	TRBJ2-2	many	CASSEVRLAGRTGELFF	TGTGCCAGCAGTGAAGTAAGGCTAGCGGGACGGACCGGGGAGCTGTTTTTT
TRBV5-5	NA	TRBJ2-2	many	CASRVEGYTGELFF	TGTGCCAGCAGGGTTGAGGGCTACACCGGGGAGCTGTTTTTT
TRBV5-1	TRBD1	TRBJ1-6	many	CASSSTGTGAYNSPLHF	TGCGCCAGCAGCTCCACTGGGACAGGGGCCTATAATTCACCCCTCCACTTT
TRBV19	NA	TRBJ1-1	NA	CASRFTLTVLSPAFF	TGTGCCAGTAGATTTACCTTGACAGTCCTATCCCCAGCTTTCTTT
TRBV5-1	TRBD1	TRBJ2-5	many	CASSLQGAGQETQYF	TGCGCCAGCAGCTTGCAGGGGGCAGGACAAGAGACCCAGTACTTC
TRBV7-2	NA	TRBJ2-5	many	CASSPRTAETQYF	TGTGCCAGCAGCCCCCGTACGGCAGAGACCCAGTACTTC
TRBV21-1	NA	TRBJ2-5	many	CAAGPEETQYF	TGTGCCGCCGGCCCAGAAGAGACCCAGTACTTC
TRBV18	NA	TRBJ2-7	many	CASSPRGTGYEQYF	TGTGCCAGCTCACCACGGGGTACAGGGTACGAGCAGTACTTC
TRBV7-2	NA	TRBJ2-3	many	CASSLGTNTDTQYF	TGTGCCAGCAGCTTAGGGACAAACACAGATACGCAGTATTTT
TRBV11-2	TRBD2	TRBJ2-3	NA	CASSLGRGCRGDTQYF	TGTGCCAGCAGCTTAGGGCGGGGGTGCCGGGGAGATACGCAGTATTTT
TRBV15	NA	TRBJ2-4	many	CATSRGVTAKNIQYF	TGTGCCACCAGCAGAGGGGTCACAGCCAAAAACATTCAGTACTTC